This T cell receptor beta chain is from a study of cytotoxic CD8 clonotypes in ibrutinib-treated CLL. Across the study: The samples contained a few hundred thousand productive templates on average. They also contained an average of roughly 99,000 productive rearrangements. Whole-study results and caveats: Baseline-level clonality went beyond age-matched healthy donors and moved in step with circulating CD8+ T-cell counts. Public clonotypes occurred uncommonly; on treatment, they contracted or remained stable.

As to this clone: Its antigen is currently unknown.

Some clones are missing from TCRdb's copy, which holds only in-frame ones; the method was immunoSEQ multiplex PCR. The sample has 25,000 to 30,000 clones, 85% seen once; the top ten hold about 7.6%. The CDR3 consists of 14 residues. Germline CDR1 SNHLY, CDR2 FYNNEI. The junction had 6 bases not matched to a gene; V was cut back by 8 bases and J by 4 bases. Roughly 2 micrograms of genomic DNA, which was extracted from cryopreserved PBMCs, served as the material used for the TCR beta libraries. The clonotype was recovered from a human donor with chronic lymphocytic leukemia. The chain is built from TRBV2 and TRBJ2-5; 11 bases are shared with TRBD2. This material consisted of PBMCs, taken after 24 months of ibrutinib treatment. CDR3 protein: CASGSGGVRETQYF. The DNA for the CDR3 is TGTGCCAGCGGTAGCGGGGGGGTCCGAGAGACCCAGTACTTC.